The 20 T cell receptor beta chains reported below all come from one sample, sequenced in a study of shared clonotypes between healthy human individuals. Naive CD8 cells comprised CD45RO-negative, CCR7-positively selected cells, excluding terminally differentiated effector memory CD45RA+ cells. Libraries were prepared by immunoSEQ multiplex PCR; TCRdb keeps only in-frame clonotypes and omits some of them. The sample carries 760,000 or so clones, approximately 96% recorded once. Material for sequencing was naive CD8+ T cells sorted from blood. The source of these receptors is a man aged 30 to 45 in good health.

The V gene is TRBV5-5, the J gene TRBJ2-1, with no clear D. Germline V gene data show CDR1 as SGHKS and CDR2 as YYEKEE (reference sequence). Between the trimmed V and J ends, which lost 4 bases and 2 bases, there was a span of 16 bases. This CDR3 has 16 amino acids. The CDR3 is CASSPLFSRTYNEQFF. CDR3 nucleotide sequence: TGTGCCAGCAGCCCCCTCTTTTCGCGGACCTACAATGAGCAGTTCTTC. Complete variable domain (other parts from reference TRBV5-5 and TRBJ2-1): DAGVTQSPTHLIKTRGQQVTLRCSPISGHKSVSWYQQVLGQGPQFIFQYYEKEERGRGNFPDRFSARQFPNYSSELNVNALLLGDSALYLCASSPLFSRTYNEQFFGPGTRLTVL.

This chain joins TRBV28 and TRBJ2-7, with 9 bases identical to TRBD2. V trimming: 3 bases; J trimming: 4 bases; junction bases outside the gene matches: 4. CDR1 is MDHEN, CDR2 SYDVKM, per germline. The CDR3 is 14 residues long. CDR3 sequence (DNA): TGTGCCAGCAGTTTCTTTAGCGGGAGTTACGAGCAGTACTTC. It translates to CASSFFSGSYEQYF.

This sequence joins TRBV9 and TRBJ1-3; no firm D call. V was trimmed by 3 bases and J by 0 bases, leaving 10 bases between them. The CDR3 runs to 15 residues. Germline CDR1 SGDLS, CDR2 YYNGEE. CDR3 in DNA: TGTGCCAGCAGCGCCGAAGAAAGCTCTGGAAACACCATATATTTT. It encodes CASSAEESSGNTIYF.

The genes are TRBV6-1 and TRBJ1-5; TRBD1 might be the D (6 bases). This CDR3 region has 15 residues. Looked up from germline, CDR1 is MNHNS and CDR2 is SASEGT. Deletions cut 5 bases from V and 6 bases from J, with 17 bases between. The DNA for the CDR3 is TGTGCCAGCAGTTTCAAAGCAGGGGTTATTCAGCCCCAGCATTTT. This sequence encodes CASSFKAGVIQPQHF.

This clone was recorded only once. The chain uses TRBV29-1 and TRBJ2-4; 14 bases line up with TRBD2. The V gene end was trimmed by 5 bases and the J gene end by 8 bases; junction bases not matched to a gene: 5. CDR3 size: 14 residues. Germline V lookup: CDR1 SQVTM, CDR2 ANQGSEA. CDR3 nucleotide sequence: TGCAGCGTTCCGACTAGCGGGAGGGCTGACATTCAGTACTTC. This sequence encodes CSVPTSGRADIQYF. Full variable domain (rest looked up from reference TRBV29-1 and TRBJ2-4): SAVISQKPSRDICQRGTSLTIQCQVDSQVTMMFWYRQQPGQSLTLIATANQGSEATYESGFVIDKFPISRPNLTFSTLTVSNMSPEDSSIYLCSVPTSGRADIQYFGAGTRLSVL.

CDR3 sequence: CASSLARSSYEQYF. For the CDR3, the DNA is TGTGCCAGCAGCCTAGCCCGGAGCTCCTACGAGCAGTACTTC. The chain couples TRBV27 to TRBJ2-7, with D perhaps TRBD2 (5 bases). V lost 6 bases and J 0 bases, leaving 12 bases between the germline ends. This CDR3 spans 14 amino acids. Germline CDR1 and CDR2: MNHEY and SMNVEV (reference sequence).

The J gene is TRBJ2-1, the V gene TRBV4-1; D possibly corresponds to TRBD2 (5 bases). This CDR3 region has 13 residues. V was pared by 1 base and J by 5 bases, with 6 bases between. CDR1 is MGHRA and CDR2 is YSYEKL in the germline V gene. CDR3 DNA: TGCGCCAGCAGCCAAGGGAGGAACAATGAGCAGTTCTTC. Translation gives CASSQGRNNEQFF.

This clone turned up a few times. The chain couples TRBV29-1 to TRBJ1-1, with D tentatively TRBD1 (6 bases). The CDR3 sequence is 13 residues long. Germline loops: CDR1 SQVTM, CDR2 ANQGSEA. The V and J ends lost 5 bases and 0 bases respectively, with 10 bases between them. The CDR3, as DNA: TGCAGCGTTTCGCCAGGGGTGAACACTGAAGCTTTCTTT. Residues: CSVSPGVNTEAFF.

This chain connects TRBV29-1 to TRBJ2-5, with D tentatively TRBD1 (7 bases). V was clipped by 5 bases and J by 5 bases, with 15 bases between them. The CDR3 spans 13 residues. Germline V gene sequence: CDR1 SQVTM, CDR2 ANQGSEA. The CDR3 DNA follows: TGCAGCGTTCCAGGGGGAGGAGGGGAGACCCAGTACTTC. Protein product: CSVPGGGGETQYF. Looking up the rest from reference TRBV29-1 and TRBJ2-5 gives the full variable domain: SAVISQKPSRDICQRGTSLTIQCQVDSQVTMMFWYRQQPGQSLTLIATANQGSEATYESGFVIDKFPISRPNLTFSTLTVSNMSPEDSSIYLCSVPGGGGETQYFGPGTRLLVL.

J is TRBJ2-6 and V is TRBV18; D is tentatively TRBD1 or TRBD2 (5 bases each). Germline lookup yields CDR1 KGHSH and CDR2 LQKENI. This CDR3 contains 18 residues. The V end lost 4 bases, the J end lost 1 base, and 17 bases lay between the germline ends. CDR3 coding DNA: TGTGCCAGCTCACTCGAGAGCAGGGAGAGTTCTGGGGCCAACGTCCTGACTTTC. This gives the protein CASSLESRESSGANVLTF.

Only one count was recorded for this clone. Within the sample, other DNA sequences also encode this same CDR3. This chain uses TRBV9 with TRBJ2-1, with D possibly being TRBD2 (6 bases). This CDR3 contains 12 residues. Between the trimmed V and J ends, which lost 7 bases and 1 base, there was a span of 6 bases. Germline V gene lookup returns CDR1 SGDLS and CDR2 YYNGEE. CDR3 in DNA: TGTGCCAGCGGGGGGTCCTACAATGAGCAGTTCTTC. Translated: CASGGSYNEQFF.

The gene calls are TRBV27 and TRBJ2-1; 8 bases match TRBD2. Germline V gene data show CDR1 as MNHEY and CDR2 as SMNVEV (reference sequence). Unmatched junction bases numbered 5, after V lost 2 bases and J lost 2 bases. There are 16 residues in the CDR3. The CDR3 nucleotides are TGTGCCAGCAGTTTAATAGCGGGAAGACCCTACAATGAGCAGTTCTTC. Its protein product is CASSLIAGRPYNEQFF.

This chain connects TRBV5-6 to TRBJ2-1, with D possibly matching TRBD2 (6 bases). CDR3 length: 14 amino acids. Per the germline V gene, CDR1 is SGHDT and CDR2 is YYEEEE. V was pared by 4 bases and J by 10 bases, with 18 bases between. CDR3 DNA: TGTGCCAGCAGCCCCATAACTAGCACGTTCGAGCAGTTCTTC. As protein: CASSPITSTFEQFF.

This clone has just one count. The junction does not match germline at one end; this may be a read error. The chain uses TRBV13 and TRBJ2-7; 7 bases are shared with TRBD1. This CDR3 spans 16 amino acids. Germline CDR1 and CDR2: PRHDT and FYEKMQ (reference sequence). The CDR3 DNA follows: TGTGCCAGCAGCGTAGGACAGGTATCCCCTCTTACCGAGCAGTACTTC. Its protein product is CASSVGQVSPLTEQYF.

The chain recombines TRBV7-6 with TRBJ2-1; D call uncertain. The CDR3 contains 13 residues. From germline, CDR1 is SGHVS and CDR2 FNYEAQ. The V end was cut by 3 bases, the J end by 3 bases, with 6 bases between. As DNA, the CDR3 is TGTGCCAGCAGCTTTGGGGTCTACAATGAGCAGTTCTTC. Translating it yields CASSFGVYNEQFF.

J is TRBJ2-7 and V is TRBV27; 8 nucleotides align to TRBD2. Germline-derived CDR1 and CDR2 are MNHEY and SMNVEV (reference sequence). Losses at the gene ends were 3 bases for V and 2 bases for J; bases not matched to a gene: 0. This CDR3 is built from 13 residues. CDR3 sequence: CASSFSGTYEQYF. Here the CDR3 DNA reads TGTGCCAGCAGTTTTAGCGGGACCTACGAGCAGTACTTC.

The gene calls are TRBV4-1 and TRBJ2-4, with TRBD1 matching 10 bases. Germline V lookup: CDR1 MGHRA, CDR2 YSYEKL. V gave up 4 bases and J gave up 0 bases; unmatched junction bases: 12. The CDR3 is 19 residues long. The CDR3 here is CASSLSGQGGLTAKNIQYF. Here the CDR3 DNA reads TGCGCCAGCAGCCTTTCCGGACAGGGGGGGCTCACAGCCAAAAACATTCAGTACTTC.

The chain recombines TRBV7-9 with TRBJ1-1; D not resolved. The CDR3 covers 15 residues. Germline values: CDR1 SEHNR, CDR2 FQNEAQ (reference sequence). The ends were cut back, 1 base at V and 7 bases at J, with 16 bases in the middle. The CDR3 is CASSLGPTAGLEAFF. CDR3 coding DNA: TGTGCCAGCAGCTTAGGACCGACCGCAGGCCTTGAAGCTTTCTTT.

J is TRBJ1-2 and V is TRBV13; 7 positions match TRBD1. V gave up 5 bases and J gave up 5 bases; unmatched junction bases: 11. In germline, CDR1 is PRHDT, CDR2 FYEKMQ (reference sequence). CDR3 length: 15 amino acids. The CDR3 DNA reads as TGTGCCAGCAGCGAAGAAGGGGGCCTCCTGTATGGCTACACCTTC. Protein sequence: CASSEEGGLLYGYTF.

This chain uses TRBV28 with TRBJ2-6, with no clear D. This CDR3 spans 17 amino acids. Trimming cost V 6 bases and J 2 bases, with 17 bases left between them. CDR1 and CDR2 (germline): MDHEN, SYDVKM. The CDR3 region has the DNA TGTGCCAGCAGCCCCAGGTTTGTGCGGCCTGGGGCCAACGTCCTGACTTTC. As protein: CASSPRFVRPGANVLTF.